A selection of T cell receptor beta chains follows, all from one sample in a study of T cells after yellow fever vaccination. TCRdb passed the 5' RACE reads through MiXCR, listing each CDR3 protein once. The data contain about 69,000 distinct CDR3 sequences, 5.5% to 7.5% of them singletons. The sequences come from CD4+ T cells sorted from PBMCs, collected around 15 days after the first yellow fever vaccination. Receptor source: a man aged 18-30 years who received the YFV17D yellow fever vaccine. Both conserved end residues are part of each CDR3. Each record gives: V gene, J gene, CDR3 protein.

>TRBV7-2|TRBJ2-7
CASKGSGGGRSYEQYF
>TRBV30|TRBJ2-3
CAWSVPGRGGTDTQYF
>TRBV6-2/TRBV6-3|TRBJ2-7
CASSYSDRRYEQYF
>TRBV18|TRBJ2-1
CASSPGTGVNEQFF
>TRBV3-1|TRBJ2-2
CASCQDGGPGDNTGELFF
>TRBV5-6|TRBJ1-1
CASSYEPTSNTEAFF
>TRBV5-1|TRBJ1-2
CASSLGDVGLNYGYTF
>TRBV11-1|TRBJ1-1
CASSGQASTEAFF
>TRBV12-3/TRBV12-4|TRBJ1-1
CASSFVTGGRTEAFF
>TRBV12-3/TRBV12-4|TRBJ1-5
CASSLSSNQPQHF
>TRBV18|TRBJ1-5
CASSPGGDQPQHF
>TRBV4-3|TRBJ2-5
CASSLWTQGTQYF
>TRBV7-6|TRBJ2-7
CASSSGTVYEQYF
>TRBV3-1|TRBJ2-7
CASSQDSSGLSYEQYF
>TRBV7-8|TRBJ2-1
CASSDRVSREQFF
>TRBV7-9|TRBJ2-5
CASSLVRETQYF
>TRBV9|TRBJ2-3
CASSVGTGGPDTQYF
>TRBV5-1|TRBJ1-1
CASSLYASGLNTEAFF
>TRBV12-3/TRBV12-4|TRBJ2-2
CASSSANTGELFF
>TRBV5-4|TRBJ2-3
CASSHKTQTTDTQYF
>TRBV25-1|TRBJ2-1
CARHRQSTSYNEQFF
>TRBV7-2|TRBJ2-7
CASSLEGGGAGYEQYF
>TRBV6-5|TRBJ1-1
CASSHPGIRGTEAFF
>TRBV19|TRBJ2-5
CASSIGQGAQETQYF
>TRBV19|TRBJ2-3
CASSRQASRTDTQYF
>TRBV28|TRBJ1-6
CASSPSLGQSSPLHF
>TRBV20-1|TRBJ2-3
CSARDAGGPDTQYF
>TRBV20-1|TRBJ2-1
CSARSSSGYNEQFF
>TRBV10-1|TRBJ2-5
CASSEGQRLQETQYF
>TRBV6-5|TRBJ1-6
CASSPRLGAGYNSPLHF
>TRBV4-3|TRBJ2-3
CASSQDTSGGAMDTQYF
>TRBV5-1|TRBJ1-6
CASKPDRNSPLHF
>TRBV5-1|TRBJ1-2
CASSYEDPRGYTF
>TRBV5-1|TRBJ1-1
CASSLQGAETEAFF
>TRBV4-3|TRBJ2-3
CASSQGTSGGSDTQYF
>TRBV5-1|TRBJ2-3
CASSLAGSTDTQYF
>TRBV5-1|TRBJ2-3
CASSPFPHNQRGGGTDTQYF
>TRBV5-4|TRBJ2-1
CASSLARGQRGTPYNEQFF
>TRBV30|TRBJ2-1
CAQDRGVLYNEQFF
>TRBV30|TRBJ1-5
CAWSVGAGNQPQHF
>TRBV20-1|TRBJ2-6
CSASVYSGANVLTF
>TRBV11-1|TRBJ2-1
CASSLGRLGSGGNNEQFF
>TRBV2|TRBJ2-1
CASSEGAGYNEQFF
>TRBV5-1|TRBJ2-5
CASSASGGLRGETQYF
>TRBV9|TRBJ2-1
CASSVGQGANEQFF